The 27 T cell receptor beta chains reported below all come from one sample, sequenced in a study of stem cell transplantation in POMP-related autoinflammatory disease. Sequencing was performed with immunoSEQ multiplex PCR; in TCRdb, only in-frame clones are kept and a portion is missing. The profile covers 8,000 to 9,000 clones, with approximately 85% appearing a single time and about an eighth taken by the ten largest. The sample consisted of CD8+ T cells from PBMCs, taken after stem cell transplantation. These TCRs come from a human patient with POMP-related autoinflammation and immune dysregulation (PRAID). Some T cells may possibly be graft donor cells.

In nucleotides, the CDR3 is TGTGCCAGCAATTGGACCGGCGGTCCTGAAAAACTGTTTTTT. It yields the protein CASNWTGGPEKLFF. This chain uses TRBV27 with TRBJ1-4; D gene uncertain. The CDR3 has 14 amino acids. Germline-derived CDR1 and CDR2 are MNHEY and SMNVEV (reference sequence). V dropped 7 bases and J dropped 7 bases, with 16 bases sitting between them.

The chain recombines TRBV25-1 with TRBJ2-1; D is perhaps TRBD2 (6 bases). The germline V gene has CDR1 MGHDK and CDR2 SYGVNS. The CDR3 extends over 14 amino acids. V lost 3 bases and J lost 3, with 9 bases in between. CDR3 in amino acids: CASSETRFYNEQFF. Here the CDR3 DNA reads TGTGCCAGCAGTGAGACTAGATTCTACAATGAGCAGTTCTTC. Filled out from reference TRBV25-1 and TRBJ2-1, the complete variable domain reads EADIYQTPRYLVIGTGKKITLECSQTMGHDKMYWYQQDPGMELHLIHYSYGVNSTEKGDLSSESTVSRIRTEHFPLTLESARPSHTSQYLCASSETRFYNEQFFGPGTRLTVL.

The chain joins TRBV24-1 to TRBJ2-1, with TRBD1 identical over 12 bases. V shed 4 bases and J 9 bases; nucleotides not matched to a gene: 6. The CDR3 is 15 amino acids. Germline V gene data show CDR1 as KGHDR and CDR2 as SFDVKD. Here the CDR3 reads CATSDLGQGAVEQFF. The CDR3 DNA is TGTGCCACCAGTGACTTGGGACAGGGGGCGGTTGAGCAGTTCTTC.

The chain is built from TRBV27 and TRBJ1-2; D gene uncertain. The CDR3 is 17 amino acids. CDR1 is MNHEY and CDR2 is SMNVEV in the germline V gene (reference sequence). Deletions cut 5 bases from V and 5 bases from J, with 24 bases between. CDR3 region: CASSPLLDSHPPYGYTF. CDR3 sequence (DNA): TGTGCCAGCAGTCCTCTTCTAGACTCTCACCCCCCTTATGGCTACACCTTC.

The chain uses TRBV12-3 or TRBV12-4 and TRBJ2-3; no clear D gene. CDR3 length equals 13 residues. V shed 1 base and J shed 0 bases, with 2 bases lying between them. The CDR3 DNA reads TGTGCCAGCAGTTTAGGCAGCACAGATACGCAGTATTTT. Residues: CASSLGSTDTQYF.

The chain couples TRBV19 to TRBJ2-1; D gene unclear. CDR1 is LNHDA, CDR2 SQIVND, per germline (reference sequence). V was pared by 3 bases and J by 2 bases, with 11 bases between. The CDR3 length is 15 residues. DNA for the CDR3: TGTGCCAGTAGTATGTCCAGCGTCCCCTACAATGAGCAGTTCTTC. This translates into CASSMSSVPYNEQFF. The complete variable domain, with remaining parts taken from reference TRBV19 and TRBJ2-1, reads DGGITQSPKYLFRKEGQNVTLSCEQNLNHDAMYWYRQDPGQGLRLIYYSQIVNDFQKGDIAEGYSVSREKKESFPLTVTSAQKNPTAFYLCASSMSSVPYNEQFFGPGTRLTVL.

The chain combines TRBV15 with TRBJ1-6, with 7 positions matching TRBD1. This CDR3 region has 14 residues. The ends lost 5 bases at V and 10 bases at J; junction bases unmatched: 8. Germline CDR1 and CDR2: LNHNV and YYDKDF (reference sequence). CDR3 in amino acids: CATSVDRARSPLHF. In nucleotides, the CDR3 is TGTGCCACCAGCGTCGACAGGGCACGATCACCCCTCCACTTT. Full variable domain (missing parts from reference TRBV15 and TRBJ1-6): DAMVIQNPRYQVTQFGKPVTLSCSQTLNHNVMYWYQQKSSQAPKLLFHYYDKDFNNEADTPDNFQSRRPNTSFCFLDIRSPGLGDTAMYLCATSVDRARSPLHFGNGTRLTVT.

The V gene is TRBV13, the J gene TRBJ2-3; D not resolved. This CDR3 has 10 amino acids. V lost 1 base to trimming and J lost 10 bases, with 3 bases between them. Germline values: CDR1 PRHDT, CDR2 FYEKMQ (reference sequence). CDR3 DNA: TGTGCCAGCAGCTTAGAGGCGCAGTATTTT. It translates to CASSLEAQYF.

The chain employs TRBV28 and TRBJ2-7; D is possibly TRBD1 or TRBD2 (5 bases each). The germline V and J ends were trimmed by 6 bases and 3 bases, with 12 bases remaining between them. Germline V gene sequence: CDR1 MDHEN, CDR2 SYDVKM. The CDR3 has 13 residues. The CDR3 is CASRGDRHYEQYV. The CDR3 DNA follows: TGTGCCAGCAGAGGGGACCGACACTACGAGCAGTACGTC.

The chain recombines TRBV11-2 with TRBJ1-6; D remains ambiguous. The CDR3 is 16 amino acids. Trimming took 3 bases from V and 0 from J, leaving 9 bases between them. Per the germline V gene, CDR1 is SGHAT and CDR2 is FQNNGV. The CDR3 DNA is TGTGCCAGCAGCTTGATGTATAGCTCCTATAATTCACCCCTCCACTTT. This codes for CASSLMYSSYNSPLHF.

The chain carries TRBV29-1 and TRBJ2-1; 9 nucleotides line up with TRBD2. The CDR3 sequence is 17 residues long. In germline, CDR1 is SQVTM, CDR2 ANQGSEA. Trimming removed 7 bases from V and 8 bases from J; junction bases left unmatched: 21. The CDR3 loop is CSGLGLAREPLTDEQFF. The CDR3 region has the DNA TGCAGCGGGTTGGGACTAGCCAGGGAGCCCCTTACCGATGAGCAGTTCTTC.

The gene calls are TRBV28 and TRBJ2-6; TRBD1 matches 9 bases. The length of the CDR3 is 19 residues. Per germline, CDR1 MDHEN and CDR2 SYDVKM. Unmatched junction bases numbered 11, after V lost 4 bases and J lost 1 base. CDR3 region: CASSYTYRGRRSGANVLTF. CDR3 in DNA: TGTGCCAGCAGTTATACATACAGGGGGCGGAGGTCTGGGGCCAACGTCCTGACTTTC.

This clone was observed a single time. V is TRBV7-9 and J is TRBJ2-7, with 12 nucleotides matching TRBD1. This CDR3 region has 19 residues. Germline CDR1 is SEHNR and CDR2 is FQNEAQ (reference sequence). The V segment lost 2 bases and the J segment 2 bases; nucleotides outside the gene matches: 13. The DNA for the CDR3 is TGTGCCAGCAGCTTACTCCGGGACAGGGGGCGCGGGGGCCCCTACGAGCAGTACTTC. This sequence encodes CASSLLRDRGRGGPYEQYF.

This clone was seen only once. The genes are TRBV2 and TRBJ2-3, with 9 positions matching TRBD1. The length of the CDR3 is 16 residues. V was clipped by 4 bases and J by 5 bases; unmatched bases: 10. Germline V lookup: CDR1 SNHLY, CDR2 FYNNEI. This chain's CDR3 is CASSGVGQGFIDTQYF. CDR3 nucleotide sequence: TGTGCCAGCAGTGGGGTAGGACAGGGGTTTATAGATACGCAGTATTTT.

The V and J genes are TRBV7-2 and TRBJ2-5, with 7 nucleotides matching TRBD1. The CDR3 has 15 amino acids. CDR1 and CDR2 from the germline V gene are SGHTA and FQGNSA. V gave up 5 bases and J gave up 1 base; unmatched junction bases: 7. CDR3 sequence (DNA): TGTGCCAGCAGCCCCCGGGACAGCTTCCAAGAGACCCAGTACTTC. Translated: CASSPRDSFQETQYF.

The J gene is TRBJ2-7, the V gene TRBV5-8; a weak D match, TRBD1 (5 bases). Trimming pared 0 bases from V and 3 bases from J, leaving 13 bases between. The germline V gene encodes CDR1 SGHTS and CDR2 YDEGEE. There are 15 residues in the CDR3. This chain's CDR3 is CASSLELGVNYEQYF. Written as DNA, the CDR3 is TGTGCCAGCAGCTTGGAGCTAGGGGTTAACTACGAGCAGTACTTC.

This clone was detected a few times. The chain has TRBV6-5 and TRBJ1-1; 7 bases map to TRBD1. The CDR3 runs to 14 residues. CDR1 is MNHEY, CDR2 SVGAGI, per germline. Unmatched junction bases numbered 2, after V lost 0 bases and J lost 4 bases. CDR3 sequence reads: CASSYSQGTTEAFF. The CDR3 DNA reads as TGTGCCAGCAGTTACTCACAGGGGACCACTGAAGCTTTCTTT.

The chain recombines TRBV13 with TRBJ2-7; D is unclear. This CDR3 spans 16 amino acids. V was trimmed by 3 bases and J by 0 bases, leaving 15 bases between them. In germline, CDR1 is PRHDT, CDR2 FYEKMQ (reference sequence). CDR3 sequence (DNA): TGTGCCAGCAGCTTGTCATCGCAGTACACCTCCTACGAGCAGTACTTC. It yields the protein CASSLSSQYTSYEQYF.

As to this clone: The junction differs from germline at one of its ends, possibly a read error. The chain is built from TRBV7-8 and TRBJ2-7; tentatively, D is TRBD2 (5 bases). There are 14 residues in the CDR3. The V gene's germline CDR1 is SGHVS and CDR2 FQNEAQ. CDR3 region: CASSLGGFSYEQYF. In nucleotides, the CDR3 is TGTGCCAGCAGTTTAGGAGGATTCTCCTACGAGCAGTACTTC.

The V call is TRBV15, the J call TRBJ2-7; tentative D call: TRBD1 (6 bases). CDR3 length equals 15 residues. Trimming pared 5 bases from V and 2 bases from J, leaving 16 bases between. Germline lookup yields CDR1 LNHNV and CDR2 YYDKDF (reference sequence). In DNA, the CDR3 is TGTGCCACCAGCGCCTCCAGGGGTGGCCCCTACGAGCAGTACTTC. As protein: CATSASRGGPYEQYF.

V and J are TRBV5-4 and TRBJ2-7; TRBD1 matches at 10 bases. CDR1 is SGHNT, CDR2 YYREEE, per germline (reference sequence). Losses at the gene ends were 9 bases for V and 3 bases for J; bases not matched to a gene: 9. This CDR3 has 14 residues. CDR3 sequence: CATQSRDRGYEQYF. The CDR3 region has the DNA TGTGCCACCCAATCCCGGGACAGGGGCTACGAGCAGTACTTC.

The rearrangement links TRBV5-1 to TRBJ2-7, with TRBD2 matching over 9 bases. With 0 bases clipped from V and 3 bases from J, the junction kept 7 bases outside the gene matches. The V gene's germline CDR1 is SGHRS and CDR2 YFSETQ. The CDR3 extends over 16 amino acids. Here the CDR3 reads CASSLEPAGGYYEQYF. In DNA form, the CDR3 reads TGCGCCAGCAGCTTGGAGCCAGCGGGAGGTTACTACGAGCAGTACTTC. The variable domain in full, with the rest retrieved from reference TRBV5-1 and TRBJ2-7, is KAGVTQTPRYLIKTRGQQVTLSCSPISGHRSVSWYQQTPGQGLQFLFEYFSETQRNKGNFPGRFSGRQFSNSRSEMNVSTLELGDSALYLCASSLEPAGGYYEQYFGPGTRLTVT.

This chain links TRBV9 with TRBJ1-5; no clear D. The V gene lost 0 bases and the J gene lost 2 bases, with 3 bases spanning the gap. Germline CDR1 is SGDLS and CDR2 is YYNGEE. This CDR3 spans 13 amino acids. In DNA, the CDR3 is TGTGCCAGCAGCGTAGATGGCAATCAGCCCCAGCATTTT. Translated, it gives CASSVDGNQPQHF.

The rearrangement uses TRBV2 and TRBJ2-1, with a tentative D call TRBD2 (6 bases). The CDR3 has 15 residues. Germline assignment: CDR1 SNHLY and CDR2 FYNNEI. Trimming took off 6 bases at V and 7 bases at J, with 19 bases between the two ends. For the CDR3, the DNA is TGTGCCAGCAGCTCTCTCCTGGGAGGAAGGAATGAGCAGTTCTTC. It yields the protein CASSSLLGGRNEQFF.

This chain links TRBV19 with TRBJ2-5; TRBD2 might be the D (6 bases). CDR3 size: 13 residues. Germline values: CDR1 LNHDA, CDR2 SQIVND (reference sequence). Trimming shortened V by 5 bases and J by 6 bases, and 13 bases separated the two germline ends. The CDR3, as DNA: TGTGCCAGTAGTCTGTCTAGCGCCCAGACCCAGTACTTC. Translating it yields CASSLSSAQTQYF.

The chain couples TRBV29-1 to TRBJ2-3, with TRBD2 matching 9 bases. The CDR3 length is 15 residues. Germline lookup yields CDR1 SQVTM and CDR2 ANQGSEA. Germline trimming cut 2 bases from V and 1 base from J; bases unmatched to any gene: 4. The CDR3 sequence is CSVEIASGGTDTQYF. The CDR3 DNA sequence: TGCAGCGTTGAAATTGCTAGCGGGGGCACAGATACGCAGTATTTT.

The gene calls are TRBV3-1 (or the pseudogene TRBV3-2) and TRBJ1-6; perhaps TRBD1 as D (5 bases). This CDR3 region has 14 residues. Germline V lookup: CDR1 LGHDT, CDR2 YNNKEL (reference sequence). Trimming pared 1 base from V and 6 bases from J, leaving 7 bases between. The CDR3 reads CASSQVTANSPLHF. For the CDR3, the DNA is TGTGCCAGCAGCCAAGTGACAGCTAATTCACCCCTCCACTTT.